These 21 T cell receptor beta chains came from one sample sequenced in a study of shared clonotypes between healthy human individuals. Measured with immunoSEQ multiplex PCR; TCRdb has only the in-frame clones, and not every one. Altogether some 2,000,000 clones are present, approximately 94% being singletons, with the ten largest covering around 0.13%. Sequenced material: naive CD4+ T cells sorted from blood. Described subset: CD45RA+ positively selected. Every receptor here comes from a man aged 18-30 years in good health.

The chain employs TRBV10-3 and TRBJ1-1, with D hard to call. Trimming shortened V by 6 bases and J by 6 bases, and 17 bases separated the two germline ends. Per germline, CDR1 ENHRY and CDR2 SYGVKD. This CDR3 has 14 residues. The CDR3 coding sequence is TGTGCCATCAGCTTCCGGGAACCTGGGGCTGAAGCTTTCTTT. Its translation is CAISFREPGAEAFF.

With regard to this clone: Additional DNA sequences in this sample encode the identical CDR3. The J gene is TRBJ1-1, the V gene TRBV5-1; unclear D gene. The germline V and J ends were trimmed by 5 bases and 1 base, with 9 bases remaining between them. CDR3 length: 13 amino acids. Germline V CDR1 and CDR2: SGHRS, YFSETQ. DNA for the CDR3: TGCGCCAGCAGTTACCAAGGGAACACTGAAGCTTTCTTT. Protein: CASSYQGNTEAFF.

V is TRBV7-9 and J is TRBJ1-5; D unclear. Trimming removed 3 bases at V and 6 bases at J, with 9 bases between. CDR1 and CDR2 from the germline V gene are SEHNR and FQNEAQ (reference sequence). The CDR3 is 13 amino acids. As DNA, the CDR3 is TGTGCCAGCAGCTTGGACCTGGGTCAGCCCCAGCATTTT. Its translation is CASSLDLGQPQHF.

The chain is built from TRBV7-8 and TRBJ2-7; no firm D call. The CDR3 is 14 residues long. Deletions cut 5 bases from V and 3 bases from J, with 14 bases between. CDR1 is SGHVS and CDR2 is FQNEAQ in the germline V gene. CDR3 bases: TGTGCCAGCAGCGGGTGGACCGAGAACTACGAGCAGTACTTC. The encoded protein is CASSGWTENYEQYF.

The chain couples TRBV30 to TRBJ1-1; no reliable D call. Trimming pared 1 base from V and 0 bases from J, leaving 3 bases between. The CDR3 consists of 12 residues. CDR1 and CDR2 from the germline V gene are GTSNPN and SVGIG (reference sequence). CDR3 sequence reads: CAWSAVNTEAFF. CDR3 in DNA: TGTGCCTGGAGTGCAGTGAACACTGAAGCTTTCTTT.

The chain couples TRBV5-4 to TRBJ1-5; TRBD1 matches 7 bases. CDR3 length: 14 residues. V gave up 2 bases and J gave up 5 bases; unmatched junction bases: 4. Germline CDR1 SGHNT, CDR2 YYREEE (reference sequence). Written as DNA, the CDR3 is TGTGCCAGCAGCTTAGGGGGCGCCGATCAGCCCCAGCATTTT. Amino acids: CASSLGGADQPQHF.

This CDR3 is CASSELGGELFF. CDR3 bases: TGCGCCAGCAGCGAATTAGGTGGGGAGCTGTTTTTT. This chain uses TRBV10-2 with TRBJ2-2; D is unclear. With 6 bases removed from V and 8 bases from J, the gap between germline ends came to 10 bases. Per the germline V gene, CDR1 is WSHSY and CDR2 is SAAADI. This CDR3 region has 12 residues.

V gene TRBV19 combines with J gene TRBJ2-2; tentatively, D is TRBD1 (6 bases). V lost 3 bases to trimming and J lost 1 base, with 9 bases between them. Germline-derived CDR1 and CDR2 are LNHDA and SQIVND (reference sequence). This CDR3 has 15 amino acids. CDR3 DNA: TGTGCCAGTAGTATGACAGGTTTGAACACCGGGGAGCTGTTTTTT. It is translated as CASSMTGLNTGELFF.

This clone appeared once. This sequence joins TRBV5-4 and TRBJ1-3; D may be TRBD1 (6 bases). The CDR3 is 17 residues long. V lost 4 bases and J lost 1, with 18 bases in between. The V gene's germline CDR1 is SGHNT and CDR2 YYREEE (reference sequence). The CDR3 nucleotides are TGTGCCAGCAGCGTCGGCCGTGAGGGGGGGTCTGGAAACACCATATATTTT. Translated, it gives CASSVGREGGSGNTIYF.

V gene TRBV5-1 combines with J gene TRBJ1-1, with unresolved D. Per the germline V gene, CDR1 is SGHRS and CDR2 is YFSETQ. The V end was cut by 3 bases, the J end by 11 bases, with 11 bases between. This CDR3 has 11 residues. The CDR3 DNA follows: TGCGCCAGCAGCTCCGGACCTCAGGCTTTCTTT. Protein product: CASSSGPQAFF.

Points on this clone: In the same sample, other DNA sequences code for this CDR3. This chain links TRBV19 with TRBJ1-3; D is ambiguous. The V and J ends lost 4 bases and 1 base respectively, with 2 bases between them. CDR1 and CDR2 (germline): LNHDA, SQIVND (reference sequence). The CDR3 covers 12 residues. This CDR3 reads CASSTSGNTIYF. The CDR3 coding sequence is TGTGCCAGTAGTACGTCTGGAAACACCATATATTTT.

The chain combines TRBV30 with TRBJ2-5, with a weak D call TRBD1 (6 bases). CDR1 GTSNPN and CDR2 SVGIG come from the germline V gene (reference sequence). V was clipped by 3 bases and J by 5 bases, with 13 bases between them. This CDR3 comprises 13 residues. The CDR3 DNA follows: TGTGCCTGGAGCGGCCCGAGGGGGGAGACCCAGTACTTC. It yields the protein CAWSGPRGETQYF.

To note about this clone: This sample also contains other DNA sequences that code for the same CDR3. The rearrangement joins TRBV30 to TRBJ1-2; 7 bases fit TRBD1. Losses at the gene ends were 3 bases for V and 5 bases for J; bases not matched to a gene: 3. Germline lookup yields CDR1 GTSNPN and CDR2 SVGIG (reference sequence). This CDR3 has 12 residues. In DNA form, the CDR3 reads TGTGCCTGGAGCGAGACAGGGTATGGCTACACCTTC. Translating gives CAWSETGYGYTF.

The CDR3 bases are TGTGCCAGCAGCAAAGTGGCCGGAGTCTACGAGCAGTACTTC. As protein: CASSKVAGVYEQYF. J is TRBJ2-7 and V is TRBV21-1; the table's D call, TRBD2, was not checked against the DNA. TRBV21-1 corresponds to a pseudogene. The CDR3 covers 14 residues.

The CDR3 DNA is TGTGCCAGCAGCTTGGAAGCGGAGCCCCACCGGGAGCTGTTTTTT. It is translated as CASSLEAEPHRELFF. The chain has TRBV5-4 and TRBJ2-2; the D gene is possibly TRBD2 (5 bases). Germline CDR1 is SGHNT and CDR2 is YYREEE (reference sequence). This CDR3 has 15 residues. V was clipped by 0 bases and J by 9 bases, with 15 bases between them.

The chain recombines TRBV27 with TRBJ1-3; possibly TRBD1 for D (6 bases). CDR1 is MNHEY and CDR2 is SMNVEV in the germline V gene (reference sequence). Trimming pared 4 bases from V and 3 bases from J, leaving 10 bases between. The CDR3 has 14 amino acids. CDR3 in amino acids: CASSSLGGGNTIYF. The DNA for the CDR3 is TGTGCCAGCAGTTCTTTAGGGGGTGGAAACACCATATATTTT.

This clone came up once. The chain has TRBV13 and TRBJ2-2; no definite D call. V lost 2 bases and J 6 bases, leaving 4 bases between the germline ends. Germline-derived CDR1 and CDR2 are PRHDT and FYEKMQ (reference sequence). This CDR3 region has 12 residues. Written as DNA, the CDR3 is TGTGCCAGCAGCTTACCCCCCGGGGAGCTGTTTTTT. Its protein is CASSLPPGELFF.

The rearrangement links TRBV30 to TRBJ1-6, with D maybe TRBD1 (5 bases). The CDR3 is 15 residues long. Trimming left V 0 bases short and J 5 bases short, with 11 bases between. CDR1 and CDR2 from the germline V gene are GTSNPN and SVGIG (reference sequence). The CDR3 spells CAWSVTGGNNSPLHF. The CDR3 nucleotides read TGTGCCTGGAGTGTAACCGGGGGAAATAATTCACCCCTCCACTTT.

J is TRBJ1-2 and V is TRBV7-3; TRBD1 matches 8 bases. CDR1 and CDR2 (germline): SGHTA, FQGTGA. The CDR3 extends over 14 amino acids. V lost 8 bases, J lost 7 bases, and 12 bases stayed unmatched. The CDR3 nucleotides read TGTGCCAGCCCAGGGGGCGAGCGAGGGAGTGGCTACACCTTC. Protein sequence: CASPGGERGSGYTF. Full variable domain (remainder filled in from reference TRBV7-3 and TRBJ1-2): GAGVSQTPSNKVTEKGKYVELRCDPISGHTALYWYRQSLGQGPEFLIYFQGTGAADDSGLPNDRFFAVRPEGSVSTLKIQRTERGDSAVYLCASPGGERGSGYTFGSGTRLTVV.

V and J are TRBV29-1 and TRBJ1-1; 7 nucleotides agree with TRBD1. Germline CDR1 SQVTM, CDR2 ANQGSEA. J lost 6 bases, V lost 7 bases, and 8 bases had no gene match. There are 12 residues in the CDR3. The CDR3 nucleotides read TGCAGCGGGAGACAGGGAGAGGCTGAAGCTTTCTTT. Protein sequence: CSGRQGEAEAFF. The full variable domain, its missing parts supplied by reference TRBV29-1 and TRBJ1-1, is SAVISQKPSRDICQRGTSLTIQCQVDSQVTMMFWYRQQPGQSLTLIATANQGSEATYESGFVIDKFPISRPNLTFSTLTVSNMSPEDSSIYLCSGRQGEAEAFFGQGTRLTVV.

The chain links TRBV6-6 to TRBJ1-5; D not resolved. CDR3 length: 14 amino acids. V was cut by 2 bases and J by 3 bases, with 8 bases left in between. Germline V gene lookup returns CDR1 MNHNY and CDR2 SVGAGI (reference sequence). The CDR3 sequence is CASSYPQDNQPQHF. CDR3 in DNA: TGTGCCAGCAGTTACCCCCAGGACAATCAGCCCCAGCATTTT.